The T cell receptor (beta chain) under discussion was sequenced for a study of patients and donors after allogeneic stem cell transplantation. CDR1 is LGHNA and CDR2 is YSLEER in the germline V gene. The CDR3 is made up of 15 amino acids. V gave up 5 bases and J gave up 12 bases; unmatched junction bases: 7. TCRdb ran MiXCR on the RT-PCR reads and lists one entry per CDR3 protein. The sample carries some 31,000 distinct CDR3 sequences, roughly a third recorded once. The clonotype comes from a human donor who was either an allogeneic HSCT recipient or a stem cell or donor lymphocyte infusion donor (not recorded which). It is not recorded whose cells these are; they may come from a transplant donor. The sample was blood, either unsorted or a sorted T cell fraction (not recorded which). J is TRBJ2-1 and V is TRBV4-3; TRBD2 aligns across 16 bases. CDR3: CASSSGTSGRATQFF. CDR3 bases: TGCGCCAGCAGCTCCGGGACTAGCGGGAGGGCGACGCAGTTCTTC.